The 24 T cell receptor beta chains presented below share a single source sample, sequenced in a study of tumor-infiltrating lymphocytes in glioblastoma multiforme. Multiple V-beta primers and a C-beta primer amplified TCRB from RNA. TCRdb called the multiplex PCR reads again in MiXCR, with one record for every CDR3 protein. The sample consists of around 10,000 distinct CDR3 sequences, 71% of them appearing once. Sequencing input: brain tumor tissue. The source is a male donor with glioblastoma.

Of note for this clonotype: Relative to the germline gene, one junction end is altered; a read error may explain this. The genes are TRBV14 and TRBJ2-7; D gene unclear. The germline V gene encodes CDR1 SGHDN and CDR2 FVKESK. CDR3 length: 15 amino acids. The CDR3 DNA reads as TGTGCCAACAGCCAAGAAGGTGGCACCTTTTATGAGCAGTACTTC. The encoded protein is CANSQEGGTFYEQYF.

The gene calls are TRBV20-1 and TRBJ2-7; a possible D gene is TRBD2 (6 bases). The V end lost 0 bases, the J end lost 6 bases, and 15 bases lay between the germline ends. CDR1 DFQATT and CDR2 SNEGSKA come from the germline V gene (reference sequence). This CDR3 has 14 amino acids. The DNA of the CDR3 is TGCAGTGCTAGAGATCAAGGGAGGCTCGGCGAGCAGTACTTC. It is translated as CSARDQGRLGEQYF.

The rearrangement joins TRBV11-2 to TRBJ2-1; possibly TRBD2 for D (6 bases). This CDR3 is 15 amino acids long. Germline CDR1 reads SGHAT; CDR2 reads FQNNGV. CDR3 sequence (DNA): TGTACCGGCATCCCCCTATCGGGAGTGAGTAAGGAGCAGTTCTTC. Its protein is CTGIPLSGVSKEQFF.

J is TRBJ2-1 and V is TRBV20-1; 7 nucleotides agree with TRBD2. Germline lookup yields CDR1 DFQATT and CDR2 SNEGSKA (reference sequence). J lost 0 bases, V lost 0 bases, and 5 bases had no gene match. The CDR3 totals 16 residues. CDR3 DNA sequence: TGCAGTGCTAGAGATCTAGGCGGGAGCTCCTACAATGAGCAGTTCTTC. Translation: CSARDLGGSSYNEQFF.

CDR3 DNA sequence: TGTGCCAGCAGCTTAGTGGCGGGAGTTAACACCGGGGAGCTGTTTTTT. Protein: CASSLVAGVNTGELFF. This sequence joins TRBV11-2 and TRBJ2-2, with TRBD2 identical over 7 bases. The germline V gene has CDR1 SGHAT and CDR2 FQNNGV. This CDR3 region has 16 residues. After removal of 1 base from V and 2 bases from J, the junction contained 4 bases not matched to a gene.

The chain has TRBV12-3 or TRBV12-4 and TRBJ1-6, with 11 positions matching TRBD1. The CDR3 totals 18 residues. V gave up 1 base and J gave up 7 bases; unmatched junction bases: 9. As DNA, the CDR3 is TGTGCCAGCAGTTTAGAGTTCGGACAGGGGGCTGCGAATTCACCCCTCCACTTT. It codes for CASSLEFGQGAANSPLHF.

Many counts were recorded for this clonotype. The rearrangement uses TRBV7-8 and TRBJ1-3; unclear D gene. The CDR3 spans 12 residues. Trimming pared 3 bases from V and 0 bases from J, leaving 0 bases between. Per germline, CDR1 SGHVS and CDR2 FQNEAQ. CDR3 region: CASSFSGNTIYF. Written as DNA, the CDR3 is TGTGCCAGCAGCTTCTCTGGAAACACCATATATTTT.

This clonotype has ten or more counts. The V and J genes are TRBV24-1 and TRBJ2-2; tentative D call: TRBD1 (6 bases). This CDR3 contains 16 residues. The ends were cut back, 2 bases at V and 3 bases at J, with 12 bases in the middle. Germline CDR1 reads KGHDR; CDR2 reads SFDVKD. The CDR3 coding sequence is TGTGCCACCAGTGATTCTGGGACACCTGACACCGGGGAGCTGTTTTTT. The encoded protein is CATSDSGTPDTGELFF.

The V gene is TRBV11-1, the J gene TRBJ2-1; 11 bases align to TRBD2. V shed 5 bases and J 14 bases; nucleotides not matched to a gene: 20. Germline CDR1 and CDR2: SGHAT and FQDESV (reference sequence). This CDR3 is 17 amino acids long. The CDR3 DNA follows: TGTGCCAGCAGCCAATCACTACCTAGCGGGAGGTTGAATGATAAGTTCTTC. This sequence encodes CASSQSLPSGRLNDKFF.

J is TRBJ2-1 and V is TRBV11-2, with D hard to call. CDR3 length: 13 amino acids. Between the trimmed V and J ends, which lost 1 base and 8 bases, there was a span of 9 bases. Germline values: CDR1 SGHAT, CDR2 FQNNGV. The CDR3: CASSLGRWYEQFF. CDR3 DNA sequence: TGTGCCAGCAGCTTAGGCAGGTGGTATGAGCAGTTCTTC. Full variable domain (outside the CDR3, taken from reference TRBV11-2 and TRBJ2-1): EAGVAQSPRYKIIEKRQSVAFWCNPISGHATLYWYQQILGQGPKLLIQFQNNGVVDDSQLPKDRFSAERLKGVDSTLKIQPAKLEDSAVYLCASSLGRWYEQFFGPGTRLTVL.

In regard to this clonotype: A read error may be the cause here, since a much bigger clone is one base away. This chain joins TRBV12-3 or TRBV12-4 and TRBJ1-1, with 7 bases matching TRBD1. CDR3 length: 15 amino acids. The CDR3 DNA is TGTGCCAGCAGTTCTCCAGGGGGGGGGCTAACTGAAGCTTTATTT. Protein: CASSSPGGGLTEALF.

This sequence joins TRBV20-1 and TRBJ2-1; no definite D call. Germline CDR1 and CDR2: DFQATT and SNEGSKA (reference sequence). Trimming shortened V by 0 bases and J by 0 bases, and 6 bases separated the two germline ends. The CDR3 covers 14 residues. Written as DNA, the CDR3 is TGCAGTGCTAGAGATCGGGTCTCCTACAATGAGCAGTTCTTC. Translating gives CSARDRVSYNEQFF.

For the CDR3, the DNA is TGTGCCAGCAGCCTCACTACCCTAGCACTATACGAGCAGTACTTC. It encodes CASSLTTLALYEQYF. The gene calls are TRBV11-2 and TRBJ2-7; possibly TRBD2 for D (5 bases). V was trimmed by 5 bases and J by 4 bases, leaving 18 bases between them. The germline V gene has CDR1 SGHAT and CDR2 FQNNGV. This CDR3 is 15 amino acids long.

In its sample, this clonotype is large (0.1 to 1%). The rearrangement uses TRBV29-1 and TRBJ2-3, with D perhaps TRBD2 (6 bases). The ends were cut back, 6 bases at V and 1 base at J, with 11 bases in the middle. The CDR3 runs to 13 residues. From germline, CDR1 is SQVTM and CDR2 ANQGSEA. The CDR3 loop reads CSVAGTRTDTQYF. The CDR3 DNA is TGCAGCGTAGCCGGGACTCGCACAGATACGCAGTATTTT.

The gene calls are TRBV6-6 and TRBJ2-1; 8 nucleotides line up with TRBD1. Per the germline V gene, CDR1 is MNHNY and CDR2 is SVGAGI (reference sequence). This CDR3 has 13 amino acids. V lost 11 bases and J lost 9; bases outside the gene matches: 12. The CDR3: CAGSDRVGCEQFF. CDR3 DNA: TGTGCCGGGTCGGACAGGGTGGGGTGTGAGCAGTTCTTC.

The sample holds a few counts of this clonotype. This chain links TRBV29-1 with TRBJ1-3, with D unresolved. The CDR3 is made up of 13 amino acids. Per the germline V gene, CDR1 is SQVTM and CDR2 is ANQGSEA. Trimming shortened V by 4 bases and J by 0 bases, and 7 bases separated the two germline ends. CDR3 protein: CSVGTNSGNTIYF. CDR3 nucleotide sequence: TGCAGCGTTGGAACAAACTCTGGAAACACCATATATTTT. The full variable domain, completed using reference TRBV29-1 and TRBJ1-3, is SAVISQKPSRDICQRGTSLTIQCQVDSQVTMMFWYRQQPGQSLTLIATANQGSEATYESGFVIDKFPISRPNLTFSTLTVSNMSPEDSSIYLCSVGTNSGNTIYFGEGSWLTVV.

This clonotype was found a few times. The chain employs TRBV11-2 and TRBJ2-3; maybe TRBD1 (5 bases). Germline V CDR1 and CDR2: SGHAT, FQNNGV. The CDR3 contains 16 residues. Trimming left V 2 bases short and J 0 bases short, with 12 bases between. CDR3: CASSLPGNPSTDTQYF. The CDR3 DNA reads TGTGCCAGCAGCTTACCAGGGAATCCTAGCACAGATACGCAGTATTTT.

This clonotype was counted only a few times. The V call is TRBV29-1, the J call TRBJ2-1; no clear D. Germline values: CDR1 SQVTM, CDR2 ANQGSEA. The CDR3 consists of 16 residues. V lost 0 bases and J 0 bases, leaving 12 bases between the germline ends. As DNA, the CDR3 is TGCAGCGTTGAAGATCGGAACTGGAACTCCTACAATGAGCAGTTCTTC. This translates into CSVEDRNWNSYNEQFF.

The sample holds many counts of this clonotype. This chain uses TRBV2 with TRBJ1-5, with TRBD1 matching 10 bases. Per the germline V gene, CDR1 is SNHLY and CDR2 is FYNNEI. Trimming removed 6 bases from V and 4 bases from J; junction bases left unmatched: 0. The CDR3 is 13 residues long. CDR3 DNA: TGTGCCAGCAGGGGACAGGGGAATCAGCCCCAGCATTTT. This sequence encodes CASRGQGNQPQHF. Variable domain in full (rest from reference TRBV2 and TRBJ1-5): EPEVTQTPSHQVTQMGQEVILRCVPISNHLYFYWYRQILGQKVEFLVSFYNNEISEKSEIFDDQFSVERPDGSNFTLKIRSTKLEDSAMYFCASRGQGNQPQHFGDGTRLSIL.

The V call is TRBV14, the J call TRBJ2-1; either TRBD1 or TRBD2 may supply D (5 bases each). Trimming left V 4 bases short and J 1 base short, with 14 bases between. CDR3 length equals 16 residues. Germline V gene lookup returns CDR1 SGHDN and CDR2 FVKESK. DNA for the CDR3: TGTGCCAGCAGCCTACCGGGGCCAACTTCCTACAATGAGCAGTTCTTC. Translating it yields CASSLPGPTSYNEQFF.

On this clonotype: Relative to the germline gene, one junction end is altered; a read error may explain this. The chain couples TRBV4-1 to TRBJ2-3; no definite D call. Germline V gives CDR1 MGHRA, CDR2 YSYEKL. CDR3 length: 10 amino acids. As DNA, the CDR3 is TGCGCCAGCAGCCAAGATAGGAGAGTATTT. Translation: CASSQDRRVF.

This clonotype was counted at least ten times. The V call is TRBV18, the J call TRBJ2-2; unclear D gene. The CDR3 sequence is 14 residues long. V lost 3 bases and J lost 1, with 6 bases in between. Germline V gives CDR1 KGHSH, CDR2 LQKENI. The CDR3 DNA reads as TGTGCCAGCTCACCTACACAGAACACCGGGGAGCTGTTTTTT. This sequence encodes CASSPTQNTGELFF.

The rearrangement joins TRBV12-3 or TRBV12-4 to TRBJ2-1; D gene ambiguous. The CDR3 is made up of 13 amino acids. The V end lost 2 bases, the J end lost 4 bases, and 6 bases lay between the germline ends. This CDR3 is CASSLHEYNEQFF. The CDR3 DNA is TGTGCCAGCAGTTTACACGAGTACAATGAGCAGTTCTTC.

On this clonotype: One end of the junction varies from germline; a read error may be responsible. This rearrangement joins TRBV11-2 to TRBJ2-2; TRBD2 matches at 10 bases. Germline lookup yields CDR1 SGHAT and CDR2 FQNNGV. CDR3 length: 16 amino acids. CDR3 coding DNA: TGCGCCAGCACCGGACTAGCGGCCATAAACACCTGGGAGCTGTTTTTT. Translating it yields CASTGLAAINTWELFF. Looking up the rest from reference TRBV11-2 and TRBJ2-2 gives the full variable domain: EAGVAQSPRYKIIEKRQSVAFWCNPISGHATLYWYQQILGQGPKLLIQFQNNGVVDDSQLPKDRFSAERLKGVDSTLKIQPAKLEDSAVYLCASTGLAAINTWELFFGEGSRLTVL.